This is a list of T cell receptor beta chains from one sample in a study of T cell repertoires in cytomegalovirus infection. What these receptors recognize is not known. TCRdb re-called the reads through MiXCR, storing one row per CDR3 protein. This table has around 430,000 distinct CDR3 sequences, roughly 42% appearing once. Sample: cultured PBMCs, taken from culture after CMV antigen stimulation. The source is a human donor in good health (CMV status not recorded). Some clones in this sample may be carry-over from other donors' samples. Each CDR3 is given with its conserved first and last residue. D genes are given only for firm matches. Size is stated for part of the rows, as once, few or many counts, or as a class when the clone is expanded.

cdr3_nt cdr3_aa j_call v_call d_call cdr3_length clone_size
TGTGCCAGCAGTGAAGGAAACACCGGGGAGCTGTTTTTT CASSEGNTGELFF TRBJ2-2 TRBV6-4 . 13 few
TGTGCCATCAGTGAAGAACAGGGCTGGCTGGATGGCTACACCTTC CAISEEQGWLDGYTF TRBJ1-2 TRBV10-3 . 15 .
TGTGCCAGCAGCATAAGGGCGGGGGTCCTCTACGAGCAGTACTTC CASSIRAGVLYEQYF TRBJ2-7 TRBV7-2 TRBD2 15 .
TGTGCCAGCAGCTTAGTGTCAGGAATAAGGGGGGACACTGAAGCTTTCTTT CASSLVSGIRGDTEAFF TRBJ1-1 TRBV7-6 . 17 few
TGTGCCAGCAGCTTGGACCCAGGGCCAGATACGCAGTATTTT CASSLDPGPDTQYF TRBJ2-3 TRBV7-2 . 14 .
TGTGCCAGCAGTCCCGGGGCCCGTAAGGAGACCCAGTACTTC CASSPGARKETQYF TRBJ2-5 TRBV27 . 14 .
TGTGCCAGTACCACGGTCCCCGCGACCTCTCCCACTGAAGCTTTCTTT CASTTVPATSPTEAFF TRBJ1-1 TRBV19 . 16 .
TGTGCCAGCAGCTTAAGGCGGGGAATCTCTGGAAACACCATATATTTT CASSLRRGISGNTIYF TRBJ1-3 TRBV7-9 . 16 .
TGCGCCAGCAGCCAAGACTTGCCCGGAACAGATACGCAGTATTTT CASSQDLPGTDTQYF TRBJ2-3 TRBV4-3 . 15 .
TGTGCCATCGAGGGATTCCAACTGGGGACCCAGTACTTC CAIEGFQLGTQYF TRBJ2-5 TRBV6-1 . 13 few
TGCAGTGCTAGAGCGATGACTAGCGCAACCAATGAGCAGTTCTTC CSARAMTSATNEQFF TRBJ2-1 TRBV20-1 TRBD2 15 few
TGTGCCAGCAGGGTTCGGGGGGGGGCAACTGGAAACACCATATATTTT CASRVRGGATGNTIYF TRBJ1-3 TRBV12-3/TRBV12-4 . 16 few
TGTGCCAGCAGCCCGGAGATGGGGATGAACACTGAAGCTTTCTTT CASSPEMGMNTEAFF TRBJ1-1 TRBV7-6 . 15 once
TGTGCCAGCAGCTTACTTCGGGGGGCGGCAGATACGCAGTATTTT CASSLLRGAADTQYF TRBJ2-3 TRBV7-2 . 15 many
TGTGCCAGCAGTTTAGCTAGCGGGAGAGATCGCTCCTACAATGAGCAGTTCTTC CASSLASGRDRSYNEQFF TRBJ2-1 TRBV12-3/TRBV12-4 TRBD2 18 few
TGTGCCAGCAGTTCCTCGGTCGGGGCCCCTTTCAGAGCTAATGAAAAACTGTTTTTT CASSSSVGAPFRANEKLFF TRBJ1-4 TRBV6-1 . 19 .
TGTGCCAGCAGCTTAGAGAGCCGGTTAACCATCGGGGAGCTGTTTTTT CASSLESRLTIGELFF TRBJ2-2 TRBV7-2 . 16 few
TGTGCCAGCAGCAAGGGGGAGCGCCCCGGTGATTCACCCCTCCACTTT CASSKGERPGDSPLHF TRBJ1-6 TRBV7-9 . 16 .
TGTGCCAGCAGCTTAGAGGGGCGGGGCGAGCAGTACTTC CASSLEGRGEQYF TRBJ2-7 TRBV7-2 . 13 .
TGTGCCAGCAGTGAACCAGGGTATGCCACTGAAGCTTTCTTT CASSEPGYATEAFF TRBJ1-1 TRBV6-1 . 14 .
TGTGCCAGCAGCCTCACTAGCATGGGTGACACAGATACGCAGTATTTT CASSLTSMGDTDTQYF TRBJ2-3 TRBV6-5 . 16 few
TGCAGCGTTGTAAGGACAGCTCATGGCTACACCTTC CSVVRTAHGYTF TRBJ1-2 TRBV29-1 . 12 .
TGTGCCAGCAGTCGTCGGACTAGCGGGCGCAACACCGGGGAGCTGTTTTTT CASSRRTSGRNTGELFF TRBJ2-2 TRBV12-3/TRBV12-4 TRBD2 17 .
TGTGCCAGCCGTCCCCGGGCCTGGGGGACAGATACGCAGTATTTT CASRPRAWGTDTQYF TRBJ2-3 TRBV28 . 15 .
TGTGCCACCAGCAGGGCCGGGACTAGCGGGGGCTCCTACGAGCAGTACTTC CATSRAGTSGGSYEQYF TRBJ2-7 TRBV15 TRBD2 17 .
TGTGCCAGCAGTGAACCTCCTAGCGGGAGTTACGAGCAGTACTTC CASSEPPSGSYEQYF TRBJ2-7 TRBV6-1 TRBD2 15 .
TGTGCCAGCAGCCCCGGACAGAACTACGAGCAGTACTTC CASSPGQNYEQYF TRBJ2-7 TRBV7-6 . 13 few
TGTGCCAGCGCCACTTCGGGGTCACCCCTCCACTTT CASATSGSPLHF TRBJ1-6 TRBV7-6 . 12 .
TGCAGCGTTAGGCGACAGGGGTTATCAGAGACCCAGTACTTC CSVRRQGLSETQYF TRBJ2-5 TRBV29-1 TRBD1 14 few
TGTGCCAGCAGTTTAAACAGGATGAGCACAGATACGCAGTATTTT CASSLNRMSTDTQYF TRBJ2-3 TRBV27 . 15 .
TGCAGTGTGTGGGGACAGGGAAATTCACCCCTCCACTTT CSVWGQGNSPLHF TRBJ1-6 TRBV20-1 TRBD1 13 .
TGTGCCAGCAGCTTTCCAAACACCGGGGAGCTGTTTTTT CASSFPNTGELFF TRBJ2-2 TRBV7-2 . 13 .
TGTGCCAGCGACGCCGGGGGTGGCTACACCTTC CASDAGGGYTF TRBJ1-2 TRBV25-1 . 11 .
TGTGCCAGCAGCGCACAGGGACGGTCTAATGAAAAACTGTTTTTT CASSAQGRSNEKLFF TRBJ1-4 TRBV5-4 . 15 .
TGTGCCAGCAGCCTGAGCCGTCTAGCCGGCGGCGAGCAGTACTTC CASSLSRLAGGEQYF TRBJ2-7 TRBV7-2 . 15 many
TGTGCCATCAGCGGACAGGGAGGGGCTGATGAAAAACTGTTTTTT CAISGQGGADEKLFF TRBJ1-4 TRBV10-3 TRBD1 15 few
TGTGCCAGCAGCTTAGTAGGGGGGGTAGGTGAGCAGTTCTTC CASSLVGGVGEQFF TRBJ2-1 TRBV7-8 . 14 .
TGTGCCAGCAGCGCTCGGGGAGGGGTTCGGGAGACCCAGTACTTC CASSARGGVRETQYF TRBJ2-5 TRBV7-8 TRBD2 15 few
TGTGCCAGTAGTAACAAGGGTAACGACGAGCAGTACTTC CASSNKGNDEQYF TRBJ2-7 TRBV19 . 13 .
TGTGCCGCCCAAGGCAGGGAAGAGACCCAGTACTTC CAAQGREETQYF TRBJ2-5 TRBV10-3 . 12 .